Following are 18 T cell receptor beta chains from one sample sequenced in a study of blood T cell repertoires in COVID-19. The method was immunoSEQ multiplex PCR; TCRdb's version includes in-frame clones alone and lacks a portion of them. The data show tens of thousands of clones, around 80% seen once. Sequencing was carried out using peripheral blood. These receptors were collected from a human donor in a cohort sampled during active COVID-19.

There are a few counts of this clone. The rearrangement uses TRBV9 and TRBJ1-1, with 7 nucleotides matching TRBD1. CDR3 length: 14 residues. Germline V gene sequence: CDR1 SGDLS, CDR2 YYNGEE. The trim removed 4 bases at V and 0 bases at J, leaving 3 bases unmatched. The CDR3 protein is CASSLGQLNTEAFF. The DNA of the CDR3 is TGTGCCAGCAGCCTGGGACAGCTGAACACTGAAGCTTTCTTT.

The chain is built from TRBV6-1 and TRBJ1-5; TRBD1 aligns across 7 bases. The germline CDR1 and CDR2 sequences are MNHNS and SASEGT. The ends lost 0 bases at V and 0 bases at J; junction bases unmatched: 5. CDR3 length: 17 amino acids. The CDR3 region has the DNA TGTGCCAGCAGTGAAGCGGCGGGACAGTATAGCAATCAGCCCCAGCATTTT. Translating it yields CASSEAAGQYSNQPQHF.

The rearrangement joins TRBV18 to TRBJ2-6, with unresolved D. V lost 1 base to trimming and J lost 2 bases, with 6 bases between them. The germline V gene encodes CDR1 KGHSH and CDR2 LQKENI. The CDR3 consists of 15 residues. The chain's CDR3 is CASSPLRTGANVLTF. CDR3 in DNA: TGTGCCAGCTCACCACTTAGAACTGGGGCCAACGTCCTGACTTTC.

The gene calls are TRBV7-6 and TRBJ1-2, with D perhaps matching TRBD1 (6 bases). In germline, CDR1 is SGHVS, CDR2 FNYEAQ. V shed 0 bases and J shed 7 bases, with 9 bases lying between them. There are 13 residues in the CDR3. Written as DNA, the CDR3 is TGTGCCAGCAGCTTAGCGAGGGGGGGTGGCTACACCTTC. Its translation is CASSLARGGGYTF.

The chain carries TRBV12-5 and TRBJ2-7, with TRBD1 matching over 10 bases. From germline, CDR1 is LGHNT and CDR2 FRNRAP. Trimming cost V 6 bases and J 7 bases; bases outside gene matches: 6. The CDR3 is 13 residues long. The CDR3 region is CASGSRDRGEQYF. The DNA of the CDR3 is TGTGCTAGTGGCTCAAGGGACAGGGGAGAGCAGTACTTC.

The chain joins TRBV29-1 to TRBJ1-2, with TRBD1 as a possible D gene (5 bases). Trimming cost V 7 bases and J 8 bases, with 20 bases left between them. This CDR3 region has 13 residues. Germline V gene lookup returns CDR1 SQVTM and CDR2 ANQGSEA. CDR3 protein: CSAPKPGLSGYTF. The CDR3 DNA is TGCAGCGCCCCCAAGCCAGGGCTTAGCGGCTACACCTTC.

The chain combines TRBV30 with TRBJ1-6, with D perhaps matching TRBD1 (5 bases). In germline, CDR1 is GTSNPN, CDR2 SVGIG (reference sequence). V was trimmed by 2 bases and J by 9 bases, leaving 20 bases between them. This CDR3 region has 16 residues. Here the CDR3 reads CAWSFRRGTSGSPLHF. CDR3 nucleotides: TGTGCCTGGAGTTTTCGGAGGGGCACGTCAGGTTCACCCCTCCACTTT.

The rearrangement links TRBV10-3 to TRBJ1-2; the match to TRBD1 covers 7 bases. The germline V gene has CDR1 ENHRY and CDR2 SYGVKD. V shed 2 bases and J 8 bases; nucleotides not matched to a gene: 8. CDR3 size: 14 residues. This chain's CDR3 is CAISEPGQAGGYTF. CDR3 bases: TGTGCCATCAGTGAGCCCGGACAGGCGGGCGGCTACACCTTC.

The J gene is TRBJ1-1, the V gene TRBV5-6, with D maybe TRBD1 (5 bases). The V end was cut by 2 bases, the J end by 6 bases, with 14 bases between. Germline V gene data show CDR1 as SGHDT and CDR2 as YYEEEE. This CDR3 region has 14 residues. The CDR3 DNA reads TGTGCCAGCAGCTTTAGGGGAAGGTCGGCTGAAGCTTTCTTT. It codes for CASSFRGRSAEAFF.

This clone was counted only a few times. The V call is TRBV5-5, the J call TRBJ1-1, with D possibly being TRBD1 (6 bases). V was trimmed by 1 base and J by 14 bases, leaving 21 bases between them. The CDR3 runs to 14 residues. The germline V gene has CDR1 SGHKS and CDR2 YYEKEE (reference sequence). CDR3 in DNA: TGTGCCAGCAGCTTGTCGGGGGGCGCGGTAAACGCCTTCTTT. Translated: CASSLSGGAVNAFF.

CDR3 coding DNA: TGTGCCACCAGCAGAGTCCCTAACCCGGGAAAATACGAGCAGTACTTC. This codes for CATSRVPNPGKYEQYF. This chain uses TRBV15 with TRBJ2-7; TRBD2 is a possible D gene (5 bases). This CDR3 contains 16 residues. Trimming cost V 1 base and J 4 bases, with 17 bases left between them. Germline-derived CDR1 and CDR2 are LNHNV and YYDKDF (reference sequence).

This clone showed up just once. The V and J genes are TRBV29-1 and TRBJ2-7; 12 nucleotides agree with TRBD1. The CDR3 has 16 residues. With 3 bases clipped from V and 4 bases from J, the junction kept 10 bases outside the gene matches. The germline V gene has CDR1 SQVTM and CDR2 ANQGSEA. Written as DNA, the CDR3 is TGCAGCGTTGACGCAGCCGGGACAGGGGGCTCGTACGAGCAGTACTTC. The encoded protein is CSVDAAGTGGSYEQYF.

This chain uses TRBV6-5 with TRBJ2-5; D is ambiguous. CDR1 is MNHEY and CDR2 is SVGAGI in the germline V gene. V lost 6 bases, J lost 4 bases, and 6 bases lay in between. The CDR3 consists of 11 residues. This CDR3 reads CASSPVETQYF. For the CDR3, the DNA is TGTGCCAGCAGCCCAGTAGAGACCCAGTACTTC.

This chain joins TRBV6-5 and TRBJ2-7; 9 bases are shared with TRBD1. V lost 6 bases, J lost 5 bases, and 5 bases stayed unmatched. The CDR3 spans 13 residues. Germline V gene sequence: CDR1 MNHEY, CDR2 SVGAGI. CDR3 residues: CASRGQGLDEQYF. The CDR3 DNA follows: TGTGCCAGCAGGGGACAGGGATTGGACGAGCAGTACTTC.

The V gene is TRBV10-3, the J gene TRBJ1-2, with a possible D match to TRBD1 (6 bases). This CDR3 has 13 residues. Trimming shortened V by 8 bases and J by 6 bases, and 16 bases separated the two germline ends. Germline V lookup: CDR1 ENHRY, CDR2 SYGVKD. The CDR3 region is CAIAAQGTNGYTF. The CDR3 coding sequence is TGTGCCATCGCAGCCCAGGGGACCAATGGCTACACCTTC.

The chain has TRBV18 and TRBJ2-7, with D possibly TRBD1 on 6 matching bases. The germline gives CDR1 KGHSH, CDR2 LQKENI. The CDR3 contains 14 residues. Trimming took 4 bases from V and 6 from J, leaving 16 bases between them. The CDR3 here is CASSRRDRSTEQYF. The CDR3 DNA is TGTGCCAGCTCACGGCGCGACAGGTCAACCGAGCAGTACTTC.

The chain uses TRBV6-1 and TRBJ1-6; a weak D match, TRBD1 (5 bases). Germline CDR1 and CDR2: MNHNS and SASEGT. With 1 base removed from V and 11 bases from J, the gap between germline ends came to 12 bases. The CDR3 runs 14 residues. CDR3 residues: CASSEEGVSAPLHF. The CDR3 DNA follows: TGTGCCAGCAGTGAAGAAGGGGTATCCGCACCCCTCCACTTT.

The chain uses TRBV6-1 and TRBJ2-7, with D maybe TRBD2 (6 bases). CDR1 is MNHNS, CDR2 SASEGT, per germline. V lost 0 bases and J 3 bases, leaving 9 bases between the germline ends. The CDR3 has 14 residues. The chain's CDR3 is CASSEAPEGYEQYF. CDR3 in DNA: TGTGCCAGCAGTGAAGCCCCGGAGGGCTACGAGCAGTACTTC.